This T cell receptor beta chain originates from a study of blood T cell repertoires in COVID-19. About the study: Spain, Italy and the United States supplied samples that represented acute and convalescent COVID-19. In each case, the material was cDNA or gDNA derived from T cells, B-cell-depleted T cells, or PBMCs.

Authors' analysis steps: For nucleated cells, counts were estimated from reference gene primer amplification. This table comes from immunoSEQ multiplex PCR, and its TCRdb copy is limited to in-frame clones, with some not included. Clone size and V and J calls were adopted from that table, with D and trimming inferred from the DNA. The sample has 35,000 to 50,000 clones, 90% seen once. CDR1 is LNHDA and CDR2 is SQIVND in the germline V gene (reference sequence). CDR3 length: 16 amino acids. V gave up 1 base and J gave up 0 bases; unmatched junction bases: 4. Source material: peripheral blood. This chain joins TRBV19 and TRBJ2-5, with 8 bases matching TRBD2. This TCR was sampled from a man aged 45 to 65 with active COVID-19. In DNA form, the CDR3 reads TGTGCCAGTAGTATAGGGGCTAGCGGGTACCAAGAGACCCAGTACTTC. Its protein product is CASSIGASGYQETQYF.